This TCR beta chain was documented in a study of blood T cell repertoires in COVID-19. Across the whole study: There were acute and convalescent COVID-19 samples, and they came from the United States, Italy and Spain. T cells, B-cell-depleted T cells, or PBMCs provided the cDNA or gDNA that served as material.

The CDR3 extends over 17 amino acids. Trimming at V came to 3 bases and at J to 2 bases, leaving 6 bases not matched to a gene. Germline V lookup: CDR1 SEHNR, CDR2 FQNEAQ (reference sequence). In the original analysis: It was from reference gene primer amplification that nucleated cell counts were estimated. Generated by immunoSEQ multiplex PCR, the TCRdb table keeps only in-frame clones and is missing some. For V, J and clone size, that table is used; D and trimming come from the DNA. The sample contains about 260,000 clones, about four fifths of which appear only once. The sequenced material came from peripheral blood. The chain employs TRBV7-9 and TRBJ2-3, with TRBD2 matching 12 bases. The clonotype was recovered from a woman between 45 and 60 years old who had recovered from COVID-19. CDR3 residues: CASSFLTSGGLTDTQYF. CDR3 sequence (DNA): TGTGCCAGCAGCTTCCTGACTAGCGGGGGTCTCACAGATACGCAGTATTTT. Looking up the rest from reference TRBV7-9 and TRBJ2-3 gives the full variable domain: DTGVSQNPRHKITKRGQNVTFRCDPISEHNRLYWYRQTLGQGPEFLTYFQNEAQLEKSRLLSDRFSAERPKGSFSTLEIQRTEQGDSAMYLCASSFLTSGGLTDTQYFGPGTRLTVL.